Sequencing of this TCR beta chain was carried out in a study of tissue T cells after allogeneic stem cell transplantation. Study-wide results and caveats: Within patients, tissue anatomy strongly shaped TCR repertoire composition. Which tissue TCRs were alloreactive or antigen-specific was not determined. Some clones might be persisting host cells.

With respect to this clone: Its antigen remains unknown. Each gene name is a mouse one. The sequenced fragment ends 1 residue before the CDR3 boundary, so the rest is inferred from the germline J gene.

The CDR3 runs 13 residues. Trimming removed 7 bases at V and 4 bases at J, with 12 bases between. Germline V gene lookup returns CDR1 NNHNN and CDR2 SYGAGS (reference sequence). The repertoire was sequenced with immunoSEQ multiplex PCR; TCRdb's copy has only in-frame clones and lacks some. Of tens of thousands of clones in the sample, around 63% were seen once. The chain links TRBV13-2 to TRBJ2-1; possibly TRBD2 for D (6 bases). This TCR derives from a female BALB/c mouse in good health. This mouse strain has H2-d as its MHC haplotype. Sequencing was carried out using blood. CDR3 DNA (partial): TGTGCCAGCAGTGGGGGACTTTATGCTGAGCAGTTC. It codes for CASSGGLYAEQF. The entire CDR3 reads CASSGGLYAEQFF.